This T cell receptor (beta chain) was identified in a study of blood T cell repertoires in COVID-19. Looking at the study overall: Researchers got acute and convalescent COVID-19 samples from the United States, Italy and Spain. The cDNA or gDNA used as material had been derived from T cells, B-cell-depleted T cells, or PBMCs.

Authors' analysis steps: Amplification of reference gene primers was used by the study to estimate nucleated cell counts. The protocol was immunoSEQ multiplex PCR, while the TCRdb copy is restricted to in-frame clones and leaves out a portion. Clonal size and the V and J genes are those of that table, whereas D and trimming came from the DNA. The table lists around 60,000 clones, over 75% of them singletons. The V and J ends lost 2 bases and 6 bases respectively, with 19 bases between them. The CDR3 spans 17 residues. Germline V gene lookup returns CDR1 LGHNA and CDR2 YNFKEQ. The TCR originated in a man over 45 with active COVID-19. V usage is TRBV4-2 and J usage is TRBJ2-2; weak D call: TRBD2 (5 bases). The sequenced material came from peripheral blood. The CDR3 region is CASSQIRDAFNSGELFF. The CDR3 DNA reads TGTGCCAGCAGCCAAATCCGGGATGCTTTTAACTCCGGGGAGCTGTTTTTT.